These T cell receptor beta chains were read from a single sample in a study of blood T cell repertoires in COVID-19. This table comes from immunoSEQ multiplex PCR, and its TCRdb copy is limited to in-frame clones, with some not included. The sample lists over 50,000 clones; about nine tenths were seen once. The sequenced sample was peripheral blood. These receptors all stem from a man in his forties or fifties with active COVID-19. CDR3s include the opening cysteine and the closing phenylalanine or tryptophan.

V,CDR3
TRBV5-1,CASSLAGTDLETQYF
TRBV2,CASSDLGQGMRDTQYF
TRBV28,CASRGGEFGANVLTF
TRBV27,CASSPRTSATGELFF
TRBV5-6,CASSVRSRNEKLFF
TRBV24-1,CATSDDRGNQPQHF
TRBV2,CASSGGLVLAGELFF
TRBV2,CASSERRGPYEQYF
TRBV5-1,CASSGGLAGSNTGELFF
TRBV28,CASSSTTGLSPASYGYTF
TRBV28,CASNLQGGEQYF
TRBV7-9,CASSLAAGPNQPQHF
TRBV7-2,CASSGQTNTEAFF
TRBV5-1,CASTVTSGSYEQYF
TRBV7-9,CASRPPGQRGSYNEQFF
TRBV4-3,CASSLGTGENTEAFF
TRBV3-1/TRBV3-2,CASSQGGQPTEKLFF
TRBV19,CASSIDSREYEQYF
TRBV14,CASSPPGVGYGYTF
TRBV2,CASTAGRLAGDNEQFF